The TCR beta chain under discussion was sequenced for a study of blood T cell repertoires in COVID-19. TCRdb's copy holds only in-frame clones and misses some; the assay was immunoSEQ multiplex PCR. The sample contains about 200,000 clones, 70% to 90% of which appear only once. V was clipped by 4 bases and J by 5 bases; unmatched bases: 7. Germline CDR1 and CDR2: SGHNT and YYREEE (reference sequence). This CDR3 contains 14 residues. The source of this sequence is a man aged 50-59 years with acute or convalescent COVID-19. The chain links TRBV5-4 to TRBJ2-5; 8 positions match TRBD2. What was sequenced was peripheral blood. CDR3 sequence reads: CASSHGGAGETQYF. The CDR3 DNA follows: TGTGCCAGCAGCCACGGGGGGGCCGGGGAGACCCAGTACTTC.